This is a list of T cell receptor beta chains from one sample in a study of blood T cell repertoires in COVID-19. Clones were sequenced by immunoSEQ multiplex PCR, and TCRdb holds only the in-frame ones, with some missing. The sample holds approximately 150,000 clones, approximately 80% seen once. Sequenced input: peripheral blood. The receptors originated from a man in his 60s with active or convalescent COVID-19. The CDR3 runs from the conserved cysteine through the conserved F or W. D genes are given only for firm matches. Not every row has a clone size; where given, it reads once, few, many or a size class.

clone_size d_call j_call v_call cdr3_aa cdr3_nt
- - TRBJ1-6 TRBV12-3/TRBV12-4 CASSFNGNSPLHF TGTGCCAGCAGTTTCAACGGGAATTCACCCCTCCACTTT
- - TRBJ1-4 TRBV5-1 CASSLDRDKNEKLFF TGCGCCAGCAGCTTGGACCGGGACAAAAATGAAAAACTGTTTTTT
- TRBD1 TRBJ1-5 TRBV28 CASTTGAQPQHF TGTGCCAGCACAACAGGGGCTCAGCCCCAGCATTTT
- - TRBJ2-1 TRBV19 CASSAAGKSSYNEQFF TGTGCCAGTAGTGCCGCCGGGAAGAGCTCCTACAATGAGCAGTTCTTC
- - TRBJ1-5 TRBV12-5 CASGLPGHENQPQHF TGTGCTAGTGGTTTGCCGGGACACGAGAATCAGCCCCAGCATTTT
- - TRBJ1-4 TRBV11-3 CASSQRDTSSGEKLFF TGTGCCAGCAGTCAAAGGGACACGAGTTCCGGTGAAAAACTGTTTTTT
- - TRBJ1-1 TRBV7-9 CASSPGASTEAFF TGTGCCAGCAGCCCTGGGGCGAGCACTGAAGCTTTCTTT
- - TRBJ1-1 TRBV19 CASSIRHVGSSTEAFF TGTGCCAGTAGTATTAGGCATGTGGGCTCAAGCACTGAAGCTTTCTTT
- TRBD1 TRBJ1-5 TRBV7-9 CASSLVDRGKNQPQHF TGTGCCAGCAGCTTAGTGGACAGGGGTAAGAATCAGCCCCAGCATTTT
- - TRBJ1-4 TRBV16 CASSQFDSAHEKLFF TGTGCCAGCAGCCAATTTGACAGTGCTCATGAAAAACTGTTTTTT
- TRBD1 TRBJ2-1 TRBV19 CASTLGTGIYDEQFF TGTGCCAGTACTCTCGGGACAGGGATTTACGATGAGCAGTTCTTC
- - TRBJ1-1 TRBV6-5 CASSLRNTEAFF TGTGCCAGCAGTCTCAGGAACACTGAAGCTTTCTTT
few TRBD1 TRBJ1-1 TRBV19 CASSHGGYRGTEAFF TGTGCCAGTAGCCATGGGGGATACAGGGGCACTGAAGCTTTCTTT
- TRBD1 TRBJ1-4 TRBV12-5 CASGLEQGATNEKLFF TGTGCTAGTGGTTTGGAACAGGGGGCAACTAATGAAAAACTGTTTTTT
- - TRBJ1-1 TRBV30 CAWRRGNTEAFF TGTGCCTGGAGAAGGGGTAACACTGAAGCTTTCTTT
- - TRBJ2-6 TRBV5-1 CASSPGQPVSGANVLTF TGCGCCAGCAGCCCAGGACAACCGGTCTCTGGGGCCAACGTCCTGACTTTC
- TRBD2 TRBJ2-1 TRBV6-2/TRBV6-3 CASSYGLAAVERFF TGTGCCAGCAGTTACGGACTAGCAGCGGTTGAGCGGTTCTTC
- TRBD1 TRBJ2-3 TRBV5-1 CASSPGQGTDTQYF TGCGCCAGCAGCCCGGGACAGGGGACAGATACGCAGTATTTT
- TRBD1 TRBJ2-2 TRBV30 CAWSGGGQATGELFF TGTGCCTGGAGTGGAGGAGGACAGGCCACCGGGGAGCTGTTTTTT
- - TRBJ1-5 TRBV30 CAWSGGGSQPQHF TGTGCCTGGAGTGGTGGCGGGAGTCAGCCCCAGCATTTT
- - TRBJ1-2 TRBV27 CASSFGRGDYGYTF TGTGCCAGCAGTTTTGGGAGGGGGGACTATGGCTACACCTTC
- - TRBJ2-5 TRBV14 CASSQEGRGRETQYF TGTGCCAGCAGCCAAGAAGGAAGGGGCCGGGAGACCCAGTACTTC
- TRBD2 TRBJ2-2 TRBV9 CASSVRLAGGAGELFF TGTGCCAGCAGCGTACGACTAGCGGGAGGGGCCGGGGAGCTGTTTTTT
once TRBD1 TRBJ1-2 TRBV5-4 CASYPGGVDGYTF TGTGCCAGTTATCCAGGGGGCGTAGATGGCTACACCTTC
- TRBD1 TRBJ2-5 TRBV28 CASSFRQGQETQYF TGTGCCAGCAGTTTCAGACAGGGTCAAGAGACCCAGTACTTC
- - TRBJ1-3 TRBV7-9 CASSLEGLGNTIYF TGTGCCAGCAGCTTAGAGGGGTTGGGAAACACCATATATTTT
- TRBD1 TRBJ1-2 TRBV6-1 CASSEYSSGTGLMRGDGYTF TGTGCCAGCAGTGAATATAGTTCGGGGACAGGGTTGATGAGGGGTGATGGCTACACCTTC
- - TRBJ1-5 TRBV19 CASSFSIGHGNQPQHF TGTGCCAGTAGTTTCTCCATTGGGCATGGCAATCAGCCCCAGCATTTT
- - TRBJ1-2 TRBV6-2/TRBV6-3 CASSYSPGRVDGYTF TGTGCCAGCAGTTACTCACCCGGCAGGGTGGATGGCTACACCTTC
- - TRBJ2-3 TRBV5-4 CASSLSADTQYF TGTGCCAGCAGCTTGTCGGCAGATACGCAGTATTTT
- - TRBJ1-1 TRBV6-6 CASSYSEREAFF TGTGCCAGCAGTTACTCTGAGCGTGAAGCTTTCTTT
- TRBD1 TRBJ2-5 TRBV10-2 CASSESQGRQETQYF TGCGCCAGCAGTGAGTCACAGGGGCGCCAAGAGACCCAGTACTTC
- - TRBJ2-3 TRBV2 CASSETGTSTDTQYF TGTGCCAGCAGTGAAACCGGGACTAGCACAGATACGCAGTATTTT
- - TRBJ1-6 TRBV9 CASSPGSNSPLHF TGTGCCAGCAGCCCTGGGAGTAATTCACCCCTCCACTTT
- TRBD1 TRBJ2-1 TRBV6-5 CASRGTGNNEQFF TGTGCCAGCAGAGGGACAGGGAACAATGAGCAGTTCTTC
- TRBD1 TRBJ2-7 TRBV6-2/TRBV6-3 CASSRPGQGTYEQYF TGTGCCAGCAGCCGACCGGGACAGGGGACCTACGAGCAGTACTTC
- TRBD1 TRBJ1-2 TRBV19 CASSKNRGLQGYTF TGTGCCAGTAGTAAAAACAGGGGGCTACAGGGCTACACCTTC
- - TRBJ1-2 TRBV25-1 CASRDTGVVEGYTF TGTGCCAGCAGGGACACGGGGGTAGTTGAAGGCTACACCTTC
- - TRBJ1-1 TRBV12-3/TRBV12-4 CASSLGGTPEAFF TGTGCCAGCAGTTTGGGCGGGACCCCTGAAGCTTTCTTT